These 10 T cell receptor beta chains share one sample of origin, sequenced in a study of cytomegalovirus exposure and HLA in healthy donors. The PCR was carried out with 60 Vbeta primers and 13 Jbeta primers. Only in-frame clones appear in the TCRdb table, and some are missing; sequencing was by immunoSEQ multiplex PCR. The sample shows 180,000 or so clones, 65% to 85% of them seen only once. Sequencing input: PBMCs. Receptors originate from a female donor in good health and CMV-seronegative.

Here the CDR3 reads CASSLGPTGANTGELFF. The CDR3, as DNA: TGTGCCAGCAGCTTAGGTCCGACAGGGGCGAACACCGGGGAGCTGTTTTTT. V gene TRBV11-3 combines with J gene TRBJ2-2, with TRBD1 matching 8 bases. Germline CDR1 and CDR2: SGHNT and YENEEA. The V gene end was trimmed by 1 base and the J gene end by 0 bases; junction bases not matched to a gene: 4. The CDR3 is made up of 17 amino acids.

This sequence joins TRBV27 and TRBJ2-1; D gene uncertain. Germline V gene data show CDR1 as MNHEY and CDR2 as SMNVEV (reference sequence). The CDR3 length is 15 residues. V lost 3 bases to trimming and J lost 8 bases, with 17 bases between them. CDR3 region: CASSFPPPGYDEQFF. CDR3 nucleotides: TGTGCCAGCAGTTTTCCCCCCCCGGGTTACGATGAGCAGTTCTTC.

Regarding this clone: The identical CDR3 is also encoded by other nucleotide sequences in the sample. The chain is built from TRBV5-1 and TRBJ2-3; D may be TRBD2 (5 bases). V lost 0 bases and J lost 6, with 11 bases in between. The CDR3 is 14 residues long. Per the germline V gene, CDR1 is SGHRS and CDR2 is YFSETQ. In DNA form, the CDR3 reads TGCGCCAGCAGCTTGGCCGCACCGGGGGATACGCAGTATTTT. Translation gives CASSLAAPGDTQYF.

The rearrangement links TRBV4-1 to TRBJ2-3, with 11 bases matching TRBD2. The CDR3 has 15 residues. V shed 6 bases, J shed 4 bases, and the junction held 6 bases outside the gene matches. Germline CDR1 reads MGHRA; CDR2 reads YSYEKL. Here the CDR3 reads CASSSLAGAADTQYF. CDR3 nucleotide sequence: TGCGCCAGCAGTTCACTAGCGGGAGCGGCAGATACGCAGTATTTT.

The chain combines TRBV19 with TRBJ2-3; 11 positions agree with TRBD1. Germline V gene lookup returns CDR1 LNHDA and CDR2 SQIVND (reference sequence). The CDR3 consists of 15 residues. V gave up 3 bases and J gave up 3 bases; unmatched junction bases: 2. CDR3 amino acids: CASSMGQGVTDTQYF. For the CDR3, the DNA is TGTGCCAGTAGTATGGGACAGGGGGTTACAGATACGCAGTATTTT.

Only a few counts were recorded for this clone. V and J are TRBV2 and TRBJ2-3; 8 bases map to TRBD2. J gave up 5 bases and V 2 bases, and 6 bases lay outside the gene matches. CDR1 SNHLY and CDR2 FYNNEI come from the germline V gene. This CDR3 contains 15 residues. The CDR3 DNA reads TGTGCCAGCAGTGAACGGGCGGGAGGAGGAGATACGCAGTATTTT. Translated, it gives CASSERAGGGDTQYF.

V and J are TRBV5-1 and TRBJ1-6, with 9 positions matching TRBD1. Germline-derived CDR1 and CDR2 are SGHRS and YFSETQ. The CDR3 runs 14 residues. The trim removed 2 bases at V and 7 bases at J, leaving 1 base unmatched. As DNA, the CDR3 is TGCGCCAGCAGCTTTGGACAGGGGAATTCACCCCTCCACTTT. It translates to CASSFGQGNSPLHF.

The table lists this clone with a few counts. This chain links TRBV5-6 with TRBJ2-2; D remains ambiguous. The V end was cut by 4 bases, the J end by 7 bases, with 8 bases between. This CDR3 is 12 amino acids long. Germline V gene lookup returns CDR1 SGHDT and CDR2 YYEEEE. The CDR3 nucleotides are TGTGCCAGCAGCCAACCGAGCGGGGAGCTGTTTTTT. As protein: CASSQPSGELFF.

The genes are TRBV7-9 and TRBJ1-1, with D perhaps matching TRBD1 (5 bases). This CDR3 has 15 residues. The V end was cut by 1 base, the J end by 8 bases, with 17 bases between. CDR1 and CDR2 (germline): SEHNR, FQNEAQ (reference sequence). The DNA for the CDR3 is TGTGCCAGCAGCTTAGTTCAGGGAACGAGGACGGAAGCTTTCTTT. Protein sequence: CASSLVQGTRTEAFF.

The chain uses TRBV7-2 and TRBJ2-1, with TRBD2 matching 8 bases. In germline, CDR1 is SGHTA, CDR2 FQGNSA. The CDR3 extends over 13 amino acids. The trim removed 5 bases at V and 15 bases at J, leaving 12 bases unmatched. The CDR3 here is CASSRDAGGPPFF. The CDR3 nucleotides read TGTGCCAGCAGCAGAGATGCGGGAGGACCGCCGTTCTTC.